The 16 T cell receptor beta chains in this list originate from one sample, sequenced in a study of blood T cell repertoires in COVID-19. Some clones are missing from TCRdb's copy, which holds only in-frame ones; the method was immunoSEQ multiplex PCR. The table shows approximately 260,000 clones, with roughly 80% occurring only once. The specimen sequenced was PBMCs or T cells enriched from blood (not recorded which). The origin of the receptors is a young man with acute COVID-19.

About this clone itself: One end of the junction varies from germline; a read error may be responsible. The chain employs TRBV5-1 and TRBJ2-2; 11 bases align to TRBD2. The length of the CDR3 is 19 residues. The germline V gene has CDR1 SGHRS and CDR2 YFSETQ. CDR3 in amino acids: CASSFPQGAGLAETGELFF. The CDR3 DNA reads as TGTGCCAGCAGCTTTCCCCAGGGTGCGGGACTAGCGGAAACCGGGGAGCTGTTTTTT.

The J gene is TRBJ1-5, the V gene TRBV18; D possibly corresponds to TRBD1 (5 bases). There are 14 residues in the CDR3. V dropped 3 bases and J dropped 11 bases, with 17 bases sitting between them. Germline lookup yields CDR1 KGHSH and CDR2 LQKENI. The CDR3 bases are TGTGCCAGCTCACCTATAATAGACAGTGTCTCCCAGCATTTT. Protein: CASSPIIDSVSQHF.

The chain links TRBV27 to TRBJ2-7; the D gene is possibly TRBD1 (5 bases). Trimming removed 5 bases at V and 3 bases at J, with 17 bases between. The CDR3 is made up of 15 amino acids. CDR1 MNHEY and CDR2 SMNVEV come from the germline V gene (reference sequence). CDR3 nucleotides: TGTGCCAGCAGTCGGTCGCCAGGGTCCCACTACGAGCAGTACGTC. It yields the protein CASSRSPGSHYEQYV.

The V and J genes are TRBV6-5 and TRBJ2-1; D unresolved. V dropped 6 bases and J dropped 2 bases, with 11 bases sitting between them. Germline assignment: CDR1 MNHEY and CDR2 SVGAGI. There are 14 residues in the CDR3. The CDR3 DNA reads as TGTGCCAGCAGACCCATGAGAACCTACAATGAGCAGTTCTTC. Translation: CASRPMRTYNEQFF.

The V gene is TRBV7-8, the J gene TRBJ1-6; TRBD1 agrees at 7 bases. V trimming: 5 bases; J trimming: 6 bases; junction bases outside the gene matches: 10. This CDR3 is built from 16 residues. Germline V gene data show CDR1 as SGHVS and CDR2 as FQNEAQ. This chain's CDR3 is CASSPTPGQINSPLHF. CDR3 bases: TGTGCCAGCAGCCCTACGCCGGGACAGATTAATTCACCCCTCCACTTT.

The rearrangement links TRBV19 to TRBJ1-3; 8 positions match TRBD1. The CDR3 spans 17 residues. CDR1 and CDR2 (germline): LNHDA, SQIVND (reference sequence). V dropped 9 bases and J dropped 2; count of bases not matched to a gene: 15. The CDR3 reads CASHTAQGAAAGNTIYF. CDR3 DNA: TGTGCCAGCCATACCGCGCAGGGGGCTGCGGCTGGAAACACCATATATTTT. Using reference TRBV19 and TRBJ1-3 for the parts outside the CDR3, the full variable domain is DGGITQSPKYLFRKEGQNVTLSCEQNLNHDAMYWYRQDPGQGLRLIYYSQIVNDFQKGDIAEGYSVSREKKESFPLTVTSAQKNPTAFYLCASHTAQGAAAGNTIYFGEGSWLTVV.

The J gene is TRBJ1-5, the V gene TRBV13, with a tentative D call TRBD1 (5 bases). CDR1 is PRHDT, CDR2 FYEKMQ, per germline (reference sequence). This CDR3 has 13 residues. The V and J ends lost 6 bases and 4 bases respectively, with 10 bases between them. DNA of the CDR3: TGTGCCAGCAGTGAAGGGGCGAATCAGCCCCAGCATTTT. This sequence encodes CASSEGANQPQHF.

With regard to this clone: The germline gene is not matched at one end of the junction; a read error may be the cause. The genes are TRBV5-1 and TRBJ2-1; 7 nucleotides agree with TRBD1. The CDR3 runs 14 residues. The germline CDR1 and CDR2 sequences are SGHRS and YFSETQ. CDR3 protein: CASSNKQGYNEQFF. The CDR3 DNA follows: TGTGCCAGCAGCAACAAACAGGGGTACAATGAGCAGTTCTTC. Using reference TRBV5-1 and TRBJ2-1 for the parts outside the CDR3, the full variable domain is KAGVTQTPRYLIKTRGQQVTLSCSPISGHRSVSWYQQTPGQGLQFLFEYFSETQRNKGNFPGRFSGRQFSNSRSEMNVSTLELGDSALYLCASSNKQGYNEQFFGPGTRLTVL.

DNA for the CDR3: TGCGCCAGCAATTTGGGGGACTCATTGTCTGGGGCCAACGTCCTGACTTTC. Its protein product is CASNLGDSLSGANVLTF. The chain is built from TRBV4-1 and TRBJ2-6; a weak D match, TRBD2 (6 bases). This CDR3 is 17 amino acids long. The V gene lost 7 bases and the J gene lost 1 base, with 17 bases spanning the gap. CDR1 and CDR2 (germline): MGHRA, YSYEKL.

CDR3 sequence reads: CASSYLPRGGTEAFF. CDR3 nucleotides: TGTGCCAGCAGCTATCTCCCTCGGGGAGGGACTGAAGCTTTCTTT. The chain employs TRBV6-6 and TRBJ1-1, with D unresolved. The CDR3 has 15 amino acids. Trimming pared 6 bases from V and 5 bases from J, leaving 19 bases between. Germline CDR1 reads MNHNY; CDR2 reads SVGAGI (reference sequence).

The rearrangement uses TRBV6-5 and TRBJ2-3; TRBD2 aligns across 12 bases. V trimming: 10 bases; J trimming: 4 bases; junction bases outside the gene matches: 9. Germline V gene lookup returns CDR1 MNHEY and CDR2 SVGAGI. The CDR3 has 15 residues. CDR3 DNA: TGTGCCACCTCGACTAGCGGGGGAATTTCAGATACGCAGTATTTT. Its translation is CATSTSGGISDTQYF.

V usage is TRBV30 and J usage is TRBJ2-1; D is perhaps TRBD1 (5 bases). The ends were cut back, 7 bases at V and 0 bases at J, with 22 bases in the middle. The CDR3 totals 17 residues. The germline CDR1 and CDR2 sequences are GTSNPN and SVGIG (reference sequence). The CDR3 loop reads CALGSIRVQSSYNEQFF. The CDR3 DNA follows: TGTGCCTTAGGGTCAATCAGGGTCCAAAGCTCCTACAATGAGCAGTTCTTC.

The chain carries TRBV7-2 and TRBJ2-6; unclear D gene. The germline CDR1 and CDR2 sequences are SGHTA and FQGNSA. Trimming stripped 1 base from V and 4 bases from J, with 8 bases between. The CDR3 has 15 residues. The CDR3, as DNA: TGTGCCAGCAGCTTAGACCTATTCGGGGCCAACGTCCTGACTTTC. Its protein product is CASSLDLFGANVLTF.

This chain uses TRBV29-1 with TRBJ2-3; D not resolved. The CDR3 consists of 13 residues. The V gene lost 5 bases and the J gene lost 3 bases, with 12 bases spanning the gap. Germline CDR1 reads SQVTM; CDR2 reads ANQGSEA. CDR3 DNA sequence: TGCAGCGTTAAAAGTCAGAGGACAGATACGCAGTATTTT. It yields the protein CSVKSQRTDTQYF.

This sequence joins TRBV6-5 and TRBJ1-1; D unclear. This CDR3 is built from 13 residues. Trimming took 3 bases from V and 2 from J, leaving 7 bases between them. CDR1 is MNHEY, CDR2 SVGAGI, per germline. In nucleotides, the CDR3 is TGTGCCAGCAGTTATCGGGGAAACACTGAAGCTTTCTTT. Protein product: CASSYRGNTEAFF.

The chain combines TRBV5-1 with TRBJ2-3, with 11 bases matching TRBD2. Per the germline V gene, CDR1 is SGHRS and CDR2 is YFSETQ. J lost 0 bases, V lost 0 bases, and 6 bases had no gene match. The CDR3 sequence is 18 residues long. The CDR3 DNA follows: TGCGCCAGCAGCTTGGCGGCTAGCGGGGGGACTAGCACAGATACGCAGTATTTT. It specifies CASSLAASGGTSTDTQYF.